This T cell receptor beta chain was captured in a study of shared clonotypes between healthy human individuals. The method was immunoSEQ multiplex PCR; TCRdb's version includes in-frame clones alone and lacks a portion of them. The sample shows about 1 million clones, around three quarters of them seen only once. The CDR3 totals 12 residues. Trimming took 1 base from V and 13 from J; bases not matched to a gene: 4. Germline V lookup: CDR1 SGHAT, CDR2 FQDESV (reference sequence). The sequencing input was memory CD4+ T cells from PBMCs. Stated subset: CD45RA-negative fraction. The rearrangement links TRBV11-1 to TRBJ2-1, with 7 nucleotides matching TRBD2. This TCR derives from a man younger than 35 in good health. Some clones in this sample may be carry-over from other donors' samples. CDR3 bases: TGTGCCAGCAGCTTAGGTCGGGACTATCAGTTCTTC. It codes for CASSLGRDYQFF.